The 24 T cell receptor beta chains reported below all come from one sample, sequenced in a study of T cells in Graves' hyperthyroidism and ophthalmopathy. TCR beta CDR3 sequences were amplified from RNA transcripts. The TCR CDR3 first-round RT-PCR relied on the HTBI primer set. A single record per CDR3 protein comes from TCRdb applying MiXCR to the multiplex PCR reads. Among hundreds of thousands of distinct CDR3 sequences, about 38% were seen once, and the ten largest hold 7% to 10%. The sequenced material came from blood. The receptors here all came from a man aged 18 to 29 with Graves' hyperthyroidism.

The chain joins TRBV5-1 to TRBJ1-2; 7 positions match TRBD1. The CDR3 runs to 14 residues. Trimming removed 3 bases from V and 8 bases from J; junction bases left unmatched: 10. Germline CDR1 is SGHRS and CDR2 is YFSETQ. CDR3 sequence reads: CASSSEQGISGYTF. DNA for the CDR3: TGCGCCAGCAGCTCCGAACAGGGGATAAGCGGCTACACCTTC.

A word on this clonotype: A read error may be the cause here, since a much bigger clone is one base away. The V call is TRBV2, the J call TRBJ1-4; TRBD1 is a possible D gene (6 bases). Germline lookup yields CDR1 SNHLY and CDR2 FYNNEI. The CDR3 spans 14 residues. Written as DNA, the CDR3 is TGTGTCAGCAGTGAAAGGGGGTATAATGAAAAACTGTTTTTT. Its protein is CVSSERGYNEKLFF.

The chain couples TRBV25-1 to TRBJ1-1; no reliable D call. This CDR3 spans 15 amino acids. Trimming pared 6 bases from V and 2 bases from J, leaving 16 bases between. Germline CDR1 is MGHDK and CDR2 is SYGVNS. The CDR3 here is CASSETYMGNTEAFF. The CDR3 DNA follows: TGTGCCAGCAGCGAAACGTATATGGGAAACACTGAAGCTTTCTTT.

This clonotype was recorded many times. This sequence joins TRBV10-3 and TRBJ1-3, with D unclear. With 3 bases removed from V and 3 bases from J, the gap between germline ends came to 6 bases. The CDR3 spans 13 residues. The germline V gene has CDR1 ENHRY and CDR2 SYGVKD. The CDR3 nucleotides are TGTGCCATCAGTGATTCCGGTGGAAACACCATATATTTT. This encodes CAISDSGGNTIYF.

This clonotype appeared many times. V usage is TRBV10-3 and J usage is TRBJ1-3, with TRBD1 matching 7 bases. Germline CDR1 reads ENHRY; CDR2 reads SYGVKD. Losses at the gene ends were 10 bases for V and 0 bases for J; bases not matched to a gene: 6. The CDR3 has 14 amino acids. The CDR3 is CASRDRSSGNTIYF. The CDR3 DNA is TGTGCCAGCAGGGACAGAAGCTCTGGAAACACCATATATTTT.

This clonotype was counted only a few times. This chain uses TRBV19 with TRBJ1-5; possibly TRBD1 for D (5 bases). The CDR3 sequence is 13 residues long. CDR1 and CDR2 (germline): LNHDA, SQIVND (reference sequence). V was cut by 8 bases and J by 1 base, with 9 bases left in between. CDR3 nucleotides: TGTGCCAGTCAGGGCGTGAGCAATCAGCCCCAGCATTTT. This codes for CASQGVSNQPQHF.

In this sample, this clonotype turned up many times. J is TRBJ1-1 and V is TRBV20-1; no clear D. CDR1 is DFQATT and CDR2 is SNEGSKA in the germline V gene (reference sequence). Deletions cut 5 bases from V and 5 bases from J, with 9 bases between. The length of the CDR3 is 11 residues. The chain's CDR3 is CSAHQQTEAFF. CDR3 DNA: TGCAGTGCTCACCAGCAGACTGAAGCTTTCTTT.

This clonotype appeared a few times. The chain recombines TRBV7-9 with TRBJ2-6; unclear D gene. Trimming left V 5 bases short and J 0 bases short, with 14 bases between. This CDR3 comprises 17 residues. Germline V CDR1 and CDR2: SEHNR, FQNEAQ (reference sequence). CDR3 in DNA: TGTGCCAGCAGCCAACCGACGGATCGCTCTGGGGCCAACGTCCTGACTTTC. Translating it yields CASSQPTDRSGANVLTF.

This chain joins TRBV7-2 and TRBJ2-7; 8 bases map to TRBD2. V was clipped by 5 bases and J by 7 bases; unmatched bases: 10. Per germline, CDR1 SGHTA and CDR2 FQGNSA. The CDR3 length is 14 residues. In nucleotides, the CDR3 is TGTGCCAGCAGCCAGGGACTAGGGTTCCGGGAGCAGTACTTC. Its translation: CASSQGLGFREQYF.

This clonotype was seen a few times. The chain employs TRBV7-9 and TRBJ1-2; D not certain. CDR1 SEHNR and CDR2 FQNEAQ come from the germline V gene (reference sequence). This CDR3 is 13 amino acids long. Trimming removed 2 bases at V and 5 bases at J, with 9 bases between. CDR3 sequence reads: CASSLSGFYGYTF. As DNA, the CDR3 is TGTGCCAGCAGCTTAAGTGGATTTTATGGCTACACCTTC.

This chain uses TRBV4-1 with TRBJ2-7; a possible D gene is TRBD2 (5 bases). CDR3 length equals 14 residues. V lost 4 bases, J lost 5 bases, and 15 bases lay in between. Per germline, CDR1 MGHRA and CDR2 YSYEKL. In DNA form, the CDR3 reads TGCGCCAGCAGCCCCCAGGATCGGGGTGACGAGCAGTACTTC. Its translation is CASSPQDRGDEQYF.

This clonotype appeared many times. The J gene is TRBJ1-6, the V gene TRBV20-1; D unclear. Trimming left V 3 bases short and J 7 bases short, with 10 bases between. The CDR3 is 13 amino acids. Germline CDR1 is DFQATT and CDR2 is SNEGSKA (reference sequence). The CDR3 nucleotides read TGCAGTGCTAGGAGGGTATCGAATTCACCCCTCCACTTT. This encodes CSARRVSNSPLHF.

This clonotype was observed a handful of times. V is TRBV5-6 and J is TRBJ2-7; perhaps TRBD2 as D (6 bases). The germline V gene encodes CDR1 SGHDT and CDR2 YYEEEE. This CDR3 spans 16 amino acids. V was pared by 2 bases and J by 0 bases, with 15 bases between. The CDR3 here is CASSLSSGLSSYEQYF. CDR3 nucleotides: TGTGCCAGCAGCTTAAGTAGCGGACTTAGCTCCTACGAGCAGTACTTC.

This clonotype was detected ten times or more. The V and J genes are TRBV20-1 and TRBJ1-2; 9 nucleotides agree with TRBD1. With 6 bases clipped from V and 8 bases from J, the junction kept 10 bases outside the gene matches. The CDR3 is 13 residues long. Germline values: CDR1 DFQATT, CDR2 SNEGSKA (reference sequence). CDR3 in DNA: TGCAGTGCCGGGCGGCGACAGGGGGTGGGCTACACCTTC. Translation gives CSAGRRQGVGYTF.

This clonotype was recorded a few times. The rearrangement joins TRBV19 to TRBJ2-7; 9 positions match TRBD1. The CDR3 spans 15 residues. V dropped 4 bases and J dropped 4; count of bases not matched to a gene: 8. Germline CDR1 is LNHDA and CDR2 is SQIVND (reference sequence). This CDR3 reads CASSTPRQGGYEQYF. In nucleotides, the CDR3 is TGTGCCAGTAGTACGCCCCGACAGGGGGGGTACGAGCAGTACTTC.

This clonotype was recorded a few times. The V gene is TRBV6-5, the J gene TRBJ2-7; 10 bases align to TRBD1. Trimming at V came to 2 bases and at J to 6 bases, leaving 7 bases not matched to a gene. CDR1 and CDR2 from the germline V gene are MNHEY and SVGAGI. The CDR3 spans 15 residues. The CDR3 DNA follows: TGTGCCAGCAGTTACGGGGACAGGGGAGGCGGCGAGCAGTACTTC. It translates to CASSYGDRGGGEQYF.

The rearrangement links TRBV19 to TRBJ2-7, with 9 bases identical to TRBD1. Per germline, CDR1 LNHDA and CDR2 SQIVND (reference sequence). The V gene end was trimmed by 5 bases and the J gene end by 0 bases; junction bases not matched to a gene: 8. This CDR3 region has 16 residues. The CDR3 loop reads CASSARQGGDSYEQYF. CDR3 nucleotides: TGTGCCAGTAGTGCTCGACAGGGGGGAGACTCCTACGAGCAGTACTTC.

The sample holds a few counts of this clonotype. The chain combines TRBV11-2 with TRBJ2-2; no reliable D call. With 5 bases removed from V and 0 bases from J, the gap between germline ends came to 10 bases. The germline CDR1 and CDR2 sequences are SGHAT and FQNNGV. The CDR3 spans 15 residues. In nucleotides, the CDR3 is TGTGCCAGCAGCCCGGCACGCGCGAACACCGGGGAGCTGTTTTTT. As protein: CASSPARANTGELFF.

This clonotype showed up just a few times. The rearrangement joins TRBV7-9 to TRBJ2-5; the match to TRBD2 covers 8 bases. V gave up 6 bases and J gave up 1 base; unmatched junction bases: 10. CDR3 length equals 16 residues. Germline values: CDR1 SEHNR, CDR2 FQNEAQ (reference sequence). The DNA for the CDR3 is TGTGCCAGCAGTTTTCTGACTAGCGTACTCCAAGAGACCCAGTACTTC. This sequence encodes CASSFLTSVLQETQYF. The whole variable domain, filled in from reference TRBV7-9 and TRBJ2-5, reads DTGVSQNPRHKITKRGQNVTFRCDPISEHNRLYWYRQTLGQGPEFLTYFQNEAQLEKSRLLSDRFSAERPKGSFSTLEIQRTEQGDSAMYLCASSFLTSVLQETQYFGPGTRLLVL.

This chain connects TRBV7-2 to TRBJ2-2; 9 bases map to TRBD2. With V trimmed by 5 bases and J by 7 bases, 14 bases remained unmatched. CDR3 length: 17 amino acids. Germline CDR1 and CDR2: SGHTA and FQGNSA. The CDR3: CASSISPGLAGIGELFF. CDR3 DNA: TGTGCCAGCAGCATTTCTCCGGGACTAGCTGGAATCGGGGAGCTGTTTTTT.

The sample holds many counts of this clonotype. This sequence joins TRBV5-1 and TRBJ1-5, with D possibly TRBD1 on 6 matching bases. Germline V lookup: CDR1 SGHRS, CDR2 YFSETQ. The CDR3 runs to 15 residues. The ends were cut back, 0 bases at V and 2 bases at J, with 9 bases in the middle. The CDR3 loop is CASSLDGGGNQPQHF. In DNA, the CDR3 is TGCGCCAGCAGCTTGGACGGGGGCGGCAATCAGCCCCAGCATTTT.

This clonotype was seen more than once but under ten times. CDR3 DNA: TGTGCCAGCAGCCAAGTTTTGGGAGAGACCCAGTACTTC. Encoded protein: CASSQVLGETQYF. The chain couples TRBV14 to TRBJ2-5; the D is unclear. Germline CDR1 SGHDN, CDR2 FVKESK. The V end lost 1 base, the J end lost 4 bases, and 7 bases lay between the germline ends. This CDR3 spans 13 amino acids.

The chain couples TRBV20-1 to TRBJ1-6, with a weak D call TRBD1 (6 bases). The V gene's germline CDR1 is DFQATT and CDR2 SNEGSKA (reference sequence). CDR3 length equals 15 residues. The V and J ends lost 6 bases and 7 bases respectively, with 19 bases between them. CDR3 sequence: CSASRRTAINSPLHF. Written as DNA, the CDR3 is TGCAGTGCCAGCAGGAGGACAGCAATCAATTCACCCCTCCACTTT.

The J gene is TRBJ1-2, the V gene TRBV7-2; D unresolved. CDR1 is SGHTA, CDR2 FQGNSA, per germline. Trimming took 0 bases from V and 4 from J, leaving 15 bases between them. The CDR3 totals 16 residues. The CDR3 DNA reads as TGTGCCAGCAGCTTAGCGCATAGTGGCGGACTCTATGGCTACACCTTC. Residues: CASSLAHSGGLYGYTF.